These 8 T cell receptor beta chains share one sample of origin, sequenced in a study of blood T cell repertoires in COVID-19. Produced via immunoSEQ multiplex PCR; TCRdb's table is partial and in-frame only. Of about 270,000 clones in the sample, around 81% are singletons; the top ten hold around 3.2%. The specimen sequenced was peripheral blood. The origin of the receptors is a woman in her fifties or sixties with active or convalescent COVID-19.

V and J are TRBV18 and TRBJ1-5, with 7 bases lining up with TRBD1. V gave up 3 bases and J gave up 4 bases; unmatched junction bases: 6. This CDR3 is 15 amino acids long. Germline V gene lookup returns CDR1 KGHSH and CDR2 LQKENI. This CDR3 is CASSPPGQLNQPQHF. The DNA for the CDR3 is TGTGCCAGCTCACCCCCGGGACAGTTAAATCAGCCCCAGCATTTT.

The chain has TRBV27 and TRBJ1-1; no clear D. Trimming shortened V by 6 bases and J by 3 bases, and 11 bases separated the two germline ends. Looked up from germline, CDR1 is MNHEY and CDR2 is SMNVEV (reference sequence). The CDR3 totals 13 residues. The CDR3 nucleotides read TGTGCCAGCAGGGCGGCTGGTTACACTGAAGCTTTCTTT. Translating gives CASRAAGYTEAFF.

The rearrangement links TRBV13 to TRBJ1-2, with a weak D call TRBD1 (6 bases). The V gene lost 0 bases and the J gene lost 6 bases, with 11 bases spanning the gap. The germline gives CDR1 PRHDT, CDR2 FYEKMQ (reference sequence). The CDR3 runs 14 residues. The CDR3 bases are TGTGCCAGCAGCTTAGGACAGGGCCAGGATGGCTACACCTTC. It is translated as CASSLGQGQDGYTF. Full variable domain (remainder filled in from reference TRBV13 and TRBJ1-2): AAGVIQSPRHLIKEKRETATLKCYPIPRHDTVYWYQQGPGQDPQFLISFYEKMQSDKGSIPDRFSAQQFSDYHSELNMSSLELGDSALYFCASSLGQGQDGYTFGSGTRLTVV.

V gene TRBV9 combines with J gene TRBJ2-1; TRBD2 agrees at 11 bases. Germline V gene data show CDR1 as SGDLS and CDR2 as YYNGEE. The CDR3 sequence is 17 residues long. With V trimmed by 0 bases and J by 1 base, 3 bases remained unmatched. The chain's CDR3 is CASSVGVAGGSYNEQFF. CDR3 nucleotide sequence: TGTGCCAGCAGCGTAGGAGTAGCGGGGGGGTCCTACAATGAGCAGTTCTTC.

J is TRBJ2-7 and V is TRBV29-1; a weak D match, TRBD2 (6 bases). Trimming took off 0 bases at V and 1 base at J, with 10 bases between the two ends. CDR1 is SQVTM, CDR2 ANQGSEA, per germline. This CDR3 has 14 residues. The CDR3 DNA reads TGCAGCGTTGAAGATCTCGGGGGTTCCTACGAGCAGTACTTC. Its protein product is CSVEDLGGSYEQYF.

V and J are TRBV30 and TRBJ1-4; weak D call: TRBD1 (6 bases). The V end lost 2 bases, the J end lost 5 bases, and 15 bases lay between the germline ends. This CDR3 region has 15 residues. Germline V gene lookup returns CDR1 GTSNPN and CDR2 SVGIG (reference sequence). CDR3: CAWSSIQGRNEKLFF. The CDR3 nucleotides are TGTGCCTGGAGTTCGATACAGGGTCGGAATGAAAAACTGTTTTTT. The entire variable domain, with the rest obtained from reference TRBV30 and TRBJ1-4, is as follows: SQTIHQWPATLVQPVGSPLSLECTVEGTSNPNLYWYRQAAGRGLQLLFYSVGIGQISSEVPQNLSASRPQDRQFILSSKKLLLSDSGFYLCAWSSIQGRNEKLFFGSGTQLSVL.

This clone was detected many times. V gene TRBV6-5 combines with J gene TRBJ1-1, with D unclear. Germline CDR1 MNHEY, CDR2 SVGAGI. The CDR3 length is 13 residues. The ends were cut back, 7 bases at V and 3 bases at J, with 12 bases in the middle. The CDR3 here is CASTLGSHTEAFF. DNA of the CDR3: TGTGCCAGCACTCTAGGATCTCACACTGAAGCTTTCTTT.

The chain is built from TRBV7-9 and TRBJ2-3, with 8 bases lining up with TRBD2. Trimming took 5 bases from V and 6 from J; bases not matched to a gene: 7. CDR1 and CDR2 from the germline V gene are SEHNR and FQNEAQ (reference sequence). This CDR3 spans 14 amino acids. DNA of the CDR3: TGTGCCAGCAGCCGGGGGGGGACGGTGGATACGCAGTATTTT. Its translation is CASSRGGTVDTQYF.